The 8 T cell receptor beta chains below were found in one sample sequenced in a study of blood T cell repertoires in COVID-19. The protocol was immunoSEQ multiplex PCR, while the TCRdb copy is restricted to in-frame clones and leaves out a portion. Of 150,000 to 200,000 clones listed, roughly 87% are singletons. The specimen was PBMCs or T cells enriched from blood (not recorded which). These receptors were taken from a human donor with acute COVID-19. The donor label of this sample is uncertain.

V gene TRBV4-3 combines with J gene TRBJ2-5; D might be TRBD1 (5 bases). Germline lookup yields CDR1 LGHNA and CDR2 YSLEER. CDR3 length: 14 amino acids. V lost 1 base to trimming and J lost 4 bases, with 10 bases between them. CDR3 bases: TGCGCCAGCAGCCAAGGACAGCTCTCAGAGACCCAGTACTTC. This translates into CASSQGQLSETQYF.

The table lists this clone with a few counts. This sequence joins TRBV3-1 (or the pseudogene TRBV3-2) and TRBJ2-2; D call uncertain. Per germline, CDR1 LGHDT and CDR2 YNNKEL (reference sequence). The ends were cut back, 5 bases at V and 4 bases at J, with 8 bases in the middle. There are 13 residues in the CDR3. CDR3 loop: CASSSRGTGELFF. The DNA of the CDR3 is TGTGCCAGCAGCTCTCGAGGCACCGGGGAGCTGTTTTTT.

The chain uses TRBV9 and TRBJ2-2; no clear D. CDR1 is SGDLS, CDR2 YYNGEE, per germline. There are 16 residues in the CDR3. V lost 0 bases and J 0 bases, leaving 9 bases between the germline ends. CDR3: CASSVDHTTNTGELFF. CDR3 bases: TGTGCCAGCAGCGTAGACCACACCACGAACACCGGGGAGCTGTTTTTT.

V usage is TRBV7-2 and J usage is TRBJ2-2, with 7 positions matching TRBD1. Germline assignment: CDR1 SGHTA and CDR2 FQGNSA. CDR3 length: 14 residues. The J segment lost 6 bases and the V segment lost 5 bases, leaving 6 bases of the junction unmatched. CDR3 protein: CASSRDRVPGELFF. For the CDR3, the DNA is TGTGCCAGCAGCAGAGACAGGGTCCCCGGGGAGCTGTTTTTT.

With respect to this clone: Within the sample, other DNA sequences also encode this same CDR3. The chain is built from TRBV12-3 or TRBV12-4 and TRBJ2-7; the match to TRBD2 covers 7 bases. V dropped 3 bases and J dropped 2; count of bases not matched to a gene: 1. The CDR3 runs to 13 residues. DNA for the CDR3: TGTGCCAGCAGTTTGGGGGGGACCTACGAGCAGTACTTC. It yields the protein CASSLGGTYEQYF.

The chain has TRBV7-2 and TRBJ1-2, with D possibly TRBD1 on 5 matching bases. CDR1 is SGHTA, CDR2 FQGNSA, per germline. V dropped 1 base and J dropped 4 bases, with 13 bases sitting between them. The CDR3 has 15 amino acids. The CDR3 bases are TGTGCCAGCAGCTTAGGGCAGGCGGGGGGCTATGGCTACACCTTC. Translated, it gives CASSLGQAGGYGYTF.

In nucleotides, the CDR3 is TGTGCCATCAGTCCTCCTCGACAGGGACGAAATGGGTACTATGGCTACACCTTC. Its protein product is CAISPPRQGRNGYYGYTF. The chain uses TRBV10-3 and TRBJ1-2; 7 bases map to TRBD1. Unmatched junction bases numbered 18, after V lost 5 bases and J lost 3 bases. The CDR3 is made up of 18 amino acids. CDR1 is ENHRY and CDR2 is SYGVKD in the germline V gene.

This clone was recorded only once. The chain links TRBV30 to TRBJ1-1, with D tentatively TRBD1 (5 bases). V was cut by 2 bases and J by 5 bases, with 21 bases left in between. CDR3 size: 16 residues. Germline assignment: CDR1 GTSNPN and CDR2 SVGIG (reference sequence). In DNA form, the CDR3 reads TGTGCCTGGAGTCCCCACCTTTCGGGGGGACCTACTGAAGCTTTCTTT. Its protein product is CAWSPHLSGGPTEAFF.